This T cell receptor beta chain stems from a study of T cell responses to AZD1222 COVID-19 vaccine. About this clone: Its antigen is not known.

General study results and limits: As reported, nearly half of all spike-specific TCRs target variant regions that are unmutated. Baseline testing showed seropositivity in only 5 or 6 AZD1222 recipients. Researchers report vaccine-associated CD4 TCRs spanning spike, with dominance at 160-218 and 743-854. White British people made up most donors, females outnumbered males, and clonal diversity was possibly underestimated.

Assay used: immunoSEQ multiplex PCR; TCRdb lists only in-frame clones, some missing. The top ten clones hold roughly 4% of a sample with 140,000 to 150,000 clones, about 81% of them seen once. This CDR3 spans 13 amino acids. Germline-derived CDR1 and CDR2 are SGHRS and YFSETQ. Unmatched junction bases numbered 6, after V lost 2 bases and J lost 8 bases. The sample was peripheral blood, taken on day 0 of MenACWY control vaccination. This chain connects TRBV5-1 to TRBJ1-2, with 7 bases fitting TRBD1. The sequence derives from an adult in good health. The CDR3 sequence is CASSFGDSQGYTF. CDR3 nucleotide sequence: TGCGCCAGCAGCTTCGGGGACAGTCAAGGCTACACCTTC.